This T cell receptor beta chain was observed in a study of blood T cell repertoires in COVID-19. Study-wide background: Whether acute or convalescent, the COVID-19 samples came from the United States, Italy and Spain. Sample material is recorded as cDNA or gDNA derived from T cells, B-cell-depleted T cells, or PBMCs.

Trimming shortened V by 0 bases and J by 3 bases, and 8 bases separated the two germline ends. This CDR3 comprises 14 residues. Germline CDR1 is KGHSH and CDR2 is LQKENI. In the study's own analysis: It was from reference gene primer amplification that nucleated cell counts were estimated. Assay used: immunoSEQ multiplex PCR; TCRdb lists only in-frame clones, some missing. For V, J and clone size, that table is used; D and trimming come from the DNA. In the table there are 160,000 or so clones, 80% to 90% of which are singletons. This chain connects TRBV18 to TRBJ1-1; no firm D call. Sample: peripheral blood. This sequence was found in a woman between 40 and 55 years old with acute or convalescent COVID-19. CDR3 sequence (DNA): TGTGCCAGCTCACCACCGGGGAGGGACACTGAAGCTTTCTTT. Translated: CASSPPGRDTEAFF.